Below, 25 T cell receptor beta chains from the same sample are listed, as sequenced in a study of T cell repertoires in cytomegalovirus infection. Antigen specificity for these receptors is unknown. Each CDR3 protein is one row after TCRdb ran MiXCR on the reads. This table has roughly 200,000 distinct CDR3 sequences, 35% to 40% appearing once. The sample consisted of CD8+ T cells from cultured PBMCs, taken from culture after CMV antigen stimulation. Every receptor here comes from a human donor in good health (CMV status not recorded). Some clones in this sample may be carry-over from other donors' samples.

This clonotype was seen a few times. The chain employs TRBV28 and TRBJ2-2, with 9 positions matching TRBD1. The J segment lost 4 bases and the V segment lost 7 bases, leaving 7 bases of the junction unmatched. CDR3 length: 15 residues. Germline assignment: CDR1 MDHEN and CDR2 SYDVKM. The CDR3 DNA reads as TGTGCCAGCACCCGGACAGGGGATATCACCGGGGAGCTGTTTTTT. It is translated as CASTRTGDITGELFF.

The V gene is TRBV7-9, the J gene TRBJ2-1, with TRBD2 as a possible D gene (6 bases). The V end was cut by 3 bases, the J end by 0 bases, with 12 bases between. CDR3 length equals 16 residues. Germline CDR1 reads SEHNR; CDR2 reads FQNEAQ (reference sequence). The CDR3 DNA reads TGTGCCAGCAGCTTCACTGCGGGGAGCTCCTACAATGAGCAGTTCTTC. This translates into CASSFTAGSSYNEQFF.

J is TRBJ2-1 and V is TRBV27; perhaps D is TRBD1 or TRBD2 (6 bases each). V shed 3 bases and J shed 8 bases, with 23 bases lying between them. There are 17 residues in the CDR3. The germline V gene has CDR1 MNHEY and CDR2 SMNVEV (reference sequence). This CDR3 reads CASSFTLSEMGGDEQFF. The CDR3 nucleotides are TGTGCCAGCAGTTTCACCCTCAGCGAGATGGGGGGCGATGAGCAGTTCTTC.

There are many counts of this clonotype. V gene TRBV11-2 combines with J gene TRBJ2-5, with no clear D. With 1 base removed from V and 5 bases from J, the gap between germline ends came to 5 bases. The CDR3 contains 12 residues. Germline CDR1 SGHAT, CDR2 FQNNGV. CDR3 in DNA: TGTGCCAGCAGCTTAGGCGCTGAGACCCAGTACTTC. This translates into CASSLGAETQYF. The variable domain in full, with the rest retrieved from reference TRBV11-2 and TRBJ2-5, is EAGVAQSPRYKIIEKRQSVAFWCNPISGHATLYWYQQILGQGPKLLIQFQNNGVVDDSQLPKDRFSAERLKGVDSTLKIQPAKLEDSAVYLCASSLGAETQYFGPGTRLLVL.

The rearrangement links TRBV27 to TRBJ2-1; TRBD2 matches 8 bases. Unmatched junction bases numbered 14, after V lost 9 bases and J lost 10 bases. Germline-derived CDR1 and CDR2 are MNHEY and SMNVEV (reference sequence). The CDR3 extends over 14 amino acids. The CDR3, as DNA: TGTGCCAGTTGGATGCGGGAGGAGCGTGGAGAGCAGTTCTTC. It is translated as CASWMREERGEQFF.

Only one count was recorded for this clonotype. The chain couples TRBV20-1 to TRBJ2-7, with TRBD2 identical over 7 bases. Losses at the gene ends were 3 bases for V and 3 bases for J; bases not matched to a gene: 5. Germline V gene data show CDR1 as DFQATT and CDR2 as SNEGSKA (reference sequence). CDR3 length: 13 amino acids. CDR3 residues: CSARTSRDYEQYF. The DNA of the CDR3 is TGCAGTGCTAGGACTAGCCGAGACTACGAGCAGTACTTC.

This clonotype was seen a handful of times. This rearrangement joins TRBV10-3 to TRBJ2-7; D call uncertain. Germline CDR1 is ENHRY and CDR2 is SYGVKD. The CDR3 totals 13 residues. V was clipped by 0 bases and J by 3 bases, with 6 bases between them. Here the CDR3 reads CAISESNVYEQYF. CDR3 DNA: TGTGCCATCAGTGAGTCGAACGTCTACGAGCAGTACTTC.

V and J are TRBV28 and TRBJ1-1; possible D gene TRBD1, 5 bases. V lost 3 bases and J lost 2, with 10 bases in between. CDR1 is MDHEN and CDR2 is SYDVKM in the germline V gene. The CDR3 is made up of 14 amino acids. The CDR3 nucleotides read TGTGCCAGCAGTTTCCCAGGGACCAACACTGAAGCTTTCTTT. This translates into CASSFPGTNTEAFF.

This clonotype was detected only a few times. J is TRBJ1-2 and V is TRBV7-6; no clear D. V was clipped by 3 bases and J by 8 bases, with 4 bases between them. CDR1 SGHVS and CDR2 FNYEAQ come from the germline V gene. The CDR3 is 10 amino acids. This chain's CDR3 is CASSFNGYTF. CDR3 nucleotides: TGTGCCAGCAGCTTTAACGGCTACACCTTC.

A few counts support this clonotype. The chain employs TRBV7-8 and TRBJ2-5; D perhaps matches TRBD2 (5 bases). Trimming cost V 4 bases and J 2 bases, with 23 bases left between them. The CDR3 loop spans 18 amino acids. Germline CDR1 reads SGHVS; CDR2 reads FQNEAQ. CDR3 residues: CASSSLPPGRSGQETQYF. CDR3 DNA sequence: TGTGCCAGCAGCTCCTTACCCCCCGGCAGGTCGGGGCAAGAGACCCAGTACTTC. Full variable domain (missing parts from reference TRBV7-8 and TRBJ2-5): GAGVSQSPRYKVAKRGQDVALRCDPISGHVSLFWYQQALGQGPEFLTYFQNEAQLDKSGLPSDRFFAERPEGSVSTLKIQRTQQEDSAVYLCASSSLPPGRSGQETQYFGPGTRLLVL.

This clonotype was detected a few times. The rearrangement joins TRBV27 to TRBJ2-1, with D possibly being TRBD1 (5 bases). The CDR3 totals 14 residues. Germline CDR1 reads MNHEY; CDR2 reads SMNVEV (reference sequence). V lost 4 bases and J 3 bases, leaving 10 bases between the germline ends. CDR3 region: CASSYQGGYNEQFF. The CDR3 bases are TGTGCCAGCAGTTACCAGGGCGGCTACAATGAGCAGTTCTTC.

This clonotype has a handful of counts. The rearrangement uses TRBV28 and TRBJ2-7, with D perhaps matching TRBD1 (5 bases). CDR1 is MDHEN, CDR2 SYDVKM, per germline. The CDR3 spans 13 residues. Trimming removed 8 bases at V and 1 base at J, with 12 bases between. The CDR3, as DNA: TGTGCCAGCGGTCAGGACATATCCTACGAGCAGTACTTC. Translated: CASGQDISYEQYF.

The chain joins TRBV7-4 to TRBJ1-1, with a tentative D call TRBD1 (6 bases). CDR1 SGHVT and CDR2 SQSDAQ come from the germline V gene. With 5 bases removed from V and 1 base from J, the gap between germline ends came to 14 bases. This CDR3 region has 15 residues. In DNA form, the CDR3 reads TGTGCCAGCAGCCCCCCGAGCAGGGGGAACACTGAAGCTTTCTTT. Translation gives CASSPPSRGNTEAFF.

This clonotype appeared a single time. This chain uses TRBV29-1 with TRBJ2-5, with D tentatively TRBD2 (6 bases). V was cut by 1 base and J by 4 bases, with 10 bases left in between. The germline V gene has CDR1 SQVTM and CDR2 ANQGSEA. The CDR3 is 13 amino acids. The CDR3 DNA is TGCAGCGTTGAAGCGGGAGCGGGAGAGACCCAGTACTTC. This translates into CSVEAGAGETQYF. The full variable domain, in which reference TRBV29-1 and TRBJ2-5 provide the parts outside the CDR3, is SAVISQKPSRDICQRGTSLTIQCQVDSQVTMMFWYRQQPGQSLTLIATANQGSEATYESGFVIDKFPISRPNLTFSTLTVSNMSPEDSSIYLCSVEAGAGETQYFGPGTRLLVL.

This clonotype was seen at least ten times. This chain uses TRBV5-5 with TRBJ2-7, with 7 bases that match TRBD1. V gave up 4 bases and J gave up 0 bases; unmatched junction bases: 7. From germline, CDR1 is SGHKS and CDR2 YYEKEE (reference sequence). This CDR3 region has 15 residues. The CDR3 loop reads CASSHSRGSSYEQYF. The CDR3 DNA follows: TGTGCCAGCAGCCATAGCAGGGGGAGCTCCTACGAGCAGTACTTC.

In its sample, this clonotype was seen many times. The chain carries TRBV7-6 and TRBJ2-1, with 10 bases fitting TRBD2. Trimming took 1 base from V and 7 from J; bases not matched to a gene: 7. CDR3 size: 16 residues. Germline CDR1 reads SGHVS; CDR2 reads FNYEAQ. The CDR3 DNA sequence: TGTGCCAGCAGCTTAGAGTCTAGCGGGAGCAGAAATGAGCAGTTCTTC. This translates into CASSLESSGSRNEQFF.

This chain links TRBV4-1 with TRBJ2-7, with a weak D call TRBD1 (5 bases). Trimming removed 3 bases at V and 1 base at J, with 16 bases between. The CDR3 is 16 amino acids. Germline V CDR1 and CDR2: MGHRA, YSYEKL. CDR3 sequence: CASSQSLTASSYEQYF. In nucleotides, the CDR3 is TGCGCCAGCAGCCAGTCGTTGACAGCCTCTTCCTACGAGCAGTACTTC.

About this clonotype: Sequence at one end of the junction differs from germline and may be a read error. The V gene is TRBV18, the J gene TRBJ2-5; a weak D match, TRBD1 (5 bases). CDR3 size: 13 residues. Germline values: CDR1 KGHSH, CDR2 LQKENI. CDR3 protein: CASSSGHVEIQYF. As DNA, the CDR3 is TGTGCCAGCTCATCCGGACATGTAGAGATCCAGTACTTC. The entire variable domain, with the rest obtained from reference TRBV18 and TRBJ2-5, is as follows: NAGVMQNPRHLVRRRGQEARLRCSPMKGHSHVYWYRQLPEEGLKFMVYLQKENIIDESGMPKERFSAEFPKEGPSILRIQQVVRGDSAAYFCASSSGHVEIQYFGPGTRLLVL.

This chain links TRBV19 with TRBJ2-1; D may be TRBD2 (7 bases). CDR1 and CDR2 (germline): LNHDA, SQIVND (reference sequence). Trimming removed 6 bases from V and 5 bases from J, with 17 bases in between. This CDR3 comprises 15 residues. DNA of the CDR3: TGTGCCAGTAGCCCGGCGAGGGGGGGCCACAATGAGCAGTTCTTC. It is translated as CASSPARGGHNEQFF.

The chain couples TRBV12-3 or TRBV12-4 to TRBJ2-7; D uncertain. This CDR3 contains 16 residues. Deletions cut 4 bases from V and 0 bases from J, with 16 bases between. This CDR3 is CASSSLSQPSSYEQYF. The CDR3 DNA follows: TGTGCCAGCAGTTCCTTATCCCAACCAAGCTCCTACGAGCAGTACTTC.

This chain links TRBV7-8 with TRBJ2-3, with D perhaps TRBD2 (7 bases). V was trimmed by 5 bases and J by 0 bases, leaving 12 bases between them. CDR1 is SGHVS, CDR2 FQNEAQ, per germline. The length of the CDR3 is 15 residues. The CDR3 sequence is CASSRGAPSTDTQYF. The CDR3 DNA follows: TGTGCCAGCAGCCGGGGGGCCCCGAGCACAGATACGCAGTATTTT. Together with reference TRBV7-8 and TRBJ2-3, the CDR3 gives the full variable domain: GAGVSQSPRYKVAKRGQDVALRCDPISGHVSLFWYQQALGQGPEFLTYFQNEAQLDKSGLPSDRFFAERPEGSVSTLKIQRTQQEDSAVYLCASSRGAPSTDTQYFGPGTRLTVL.

The chain recombines TRBV20-1 with TRBJ2-1, with D perhaps matching TRBD2 (5 bases). The V and J ends lost 0 bases and 8 bases respectively, with 8 bases between them. CDR1 and CDR2 (germline): DFQATT, SNEGSKA (reference sequence). The CDR3 consists of 12 residues. The CDR3 reads CSARERGYEQFF. The CDR3 nucleotides are TGCAGTGCTAGAGAGAGAGGGTATGAGCAGTTCTTC.

The gene calls are TRBV5-4 and TRBJ2-1; 14 bases agree with TRBD2. V dropped 4 bases and J dropped 10; count of bases not matched to a gene: 7. Per the germline V gene, CDR1 is SGHNT and CDR2 is YYREEE (reference sequence). The CDR3 length is 15 residues. CDR3 residues: CASSQGTSGRSEQFF. The DNA for the CDR3 is TGTGCCAGCAGCCAGGGGACTAGCGGGAGATCAGAGCAGTTCTTC.

This clonotype has only a few counts. The genes are TRBV12-3 or TRBV12-4 and TRBJ1-2; D remains ambiguous. The CDR3 is 13 amino acids. V was cut by 5 bases and J by 4 bases, with 11 bases left in between. CDR3 nucleotide sequence: TGTGCCAGCAGTGCCCACGGGGTCTATGGCTACACCTTC. Translating it yields CASSAHGVYGYTF.

The chain carries TRBV7-2 and TRBJ2-5; D is unclear. The CDR3 consists of 15 residues. V dropped 1 base and J dropped 5 bases, with 14 bases sitting between them. CDR1 and CDR2 from the germline V gene are SGHTA and FQGNSA. The DNA for the CDR3 is TGTGCCAGCAGCTTAGTCGCAACCGCCGTGGAGACCCAGTACTTC. It yields the protein CASSLVATAVETQYF. Complete variable domain (other parts from reference TRBV7-2 and TRBJ2-5): GAGVSQSPSNKVTEKGKDVELRCDPISGHTALYWYRQSLGQGLEFLIYFQGNSAPDKSGLPSDRFSAERTGGSVSTLTIQRTQQEDSAVYLCASSLVATAVETQYFGPGTRLLVL.